Reported below is one T cell receptor beta chain. V was pared by 1 base and J by 5 bases, with 9 bases of the junction left unmatched. Germline V gene sequence: CDR1 LNHNV, CDR2 YYDKDF (reference sequence). This CDR3 is 17 amino acids long. This sample was included in a study of blood T cell repertoires in COVID-19. Libraries were prepared by immunoSEQ multiplex PCR; TCRdb keeps only in-frame clonotypes and omits some of them. Seen here are 200,000 to 300,000 clones, around 84% observed once, and the top ten hold around 4%. The sequence was collected from a man aged 55 to 70 with acute or convalescent COVID-19. The material sequenced was peripheral blood. The rearrangement joins TRBV15 to TRBJ2-1; 9 bases agree with TRBD2. Here the CDR3 reads CATSRAGAGGRNNEQFF. The CDR3, as DNA: TGTGCCACCAGCAGAGCTGGGGCGGGAGGGAGGAACAATGAGCAGTTCTTC.